Detailed here is one T cell receptor beta chain. At survey level, the immunoSEQ assay was run in its v3.0 version. For each individual sample, sequencing targeted about 35,000-50,000 T-cell genomes. Profiled with immunoSEQ multiplex PCR; TCRdb holds only in-frame clones, not every one. The table has 30,000 to 40,000 clones, around 85% seen once. The source of the sample is a study of long-term antiretroviral therapy in people with HIV. This CDR3 spans 15 amino acids. Germline trimming cut 4 bases from V and 0 bases from J; bases unmatched to any gene: 2. Looked up from germline, CDR1 is MNHNS and CDR2 is SASEGT. Per donor, at least one pre-ART and at least two post-ART PBMC samples were obtained. The samples comprised roughly 0.9-10 million cryopreserved PBMC ahead of DNA extraction.

Specimen: unsorted PBMCs, collected approximately 3.5 years after starting antiretroviral therapy. This rearrangement joins TRBV6-1 to TRBJ2-1; 8 nucleotides line up with TRBD2. The TCR comes from a man younger than 30 with HIV. CDR3 DNA sequence: TGTGCCAGCAGTGCTCTAGCGGGCTCCTACAATGAGCAGTTCTTC. This gives the protein CASSALAGSYNEQFF.